Following are 29 T cell receptor beta chains from one sample sequenced in a study of Graves' ophthalmopathy and Graves' hyperthyroidism. For repertoire sequencing, the TCR beta CDR3 regions were amplified from RNA transcripts. RT-PCR was first run with HTBI primers, then multiplex PCR in a second round. TCRdb ran MiXCR on the multiplex PCR reads and lists one entry per CDR3 protein. The table shows about 550,000 distinct CDR3 sequences, with about 35% occurring only once. Sequencing input: peripheral blood or thyroid tissue (not recorded which). These TCRs come from an adult man with Graves' hyperthyroidism.

The chain is built from TRBV12-3 or TRBV12-4 and TRBJ2-5, with TRBD2 identical over 12 bases. The trim removed 4 bases at V and 2 bases at J, leaving 8 bases unmatched. This CDR3 contains 17 residues. The CDR3 coding sequence is TGTGCCAGCAGTTACGGACTAGCGGGGTATAGTCAAGAGACCCAGTACTTC. Its protein is CASSYGLAGYSQETQYF.

V usage is TRBV29-1 and J usage is TRBJ2-7; 11 nucleotides line up with TRBD2. The CDR3 loop spans 13 amino acids. V was pared by 6 bases and J by 7 bases, with 8 bases of the junction left unmatched. Germline CDR1 and CDR2: SQVTM and ANQGSEA. The CDR3 DNA is TGCAGCGTGGTAGCGGGAGGGGAGAATGAGCAGTACTTC. Its protein product is CSVVAGGENEQYF.

The gene calls are TRBV27 and TRBJ2-7, with TRBD1 matching over 8 bases. Trimming cost V 7 bases and J 1 base; bases outside gene matches: 6. Germline loops: CDR1 MNHEY, CDR2 SMNVEV (reference sequence). The CDR3 spans 14 residues. The CDR3 spells CASKDRVGSYEQYF. As DNA, the CDR3 is TGTGCCAGCAAGGACAGGGTGGGATCCTACGAGCAGTACTTC.

This chain connects TRBV29-1 to TRBJ2-5; maybe TRBD2 (5 bases). There are 12 residues in the CDR3. Looked up from germline, CDR1 is SQVTM and CDR2 is ANQGSEA. Trimming removed 4 bases from V and 4 bases from J, with 10 bases in between. The CDR3 DNA reads TGCAGCGTTGTACTAGTCAGAGAGACCCAGTACTTC. This sequence encodes CSVVLVRETQYF. The whole variable domain, filled in from reference TRBV29-1 and TRBJ2-5, reads SAVISQKPSRDICQRGTSLTIQCQVDSQVTMMFWYRQQPGQSLTLIATANQGSEATYESGFVIDKFPISRPNLTFSTLTVSNMSPEDSSIYLCSVVLVRETQYFGPGTRLLVL.

This clonotype has at least ten counts. V usage is TRBV6-5 and J usage is TRBJ1-2; the D gene is possibly TRBD1 (6 bases). CDR3 length: 16 amino acids. Germline V gene lookup returns CDR1 MNHEY and CDR2 SVGAGI. V gave up 0 bases and J gave up 6 bases, with 17 bases separating them. In nucleotides, the CDR3 is TGTGCCAGCAGTTACTCGCCCTGGGGCCAGGGGAATGGCTACACCTTC. Translating it yields CASSYSPWGQGNGYTF.

This sequence joins TRBV2 and TRBJ1-6; D may be TRBD1 (6 bases). CDR3 length: 17 residues. The V and J ends lost 4 bases and 4 bases respectively, with 17 bases between them. Germline lookup yields CDR1 SNHLY and CDR2 FYNNEI. CDR3 nucleotides: TGTGCCAGCAGTGGGCTCGACGACAGGCCATATAATTCACCCCTCCACTTT. Translation: CASSGLDDRPYNSPLHF.

This clonotype has ten or more counts. In nucleotides, the CDR3 is TGTGCCAGCACCAAACCGGGACAGATGTATGGCTACACCTTC. Its translation is CASTKPGQMYGYTF. The gene calls are TRBV12-3 or TRBV12-4 and TRBJ1-2, with 7 bases matching TRBD1. The CDR3 is made up of 14 amino acids. V trimming: 7 bases; J trimming: 5 bases; junction bases outside the gene matches: 10.

V and J are TRBV20-1 and TRBJ1-1, with D hard to call. V lost 1 base, J lost 2 bases, and 8 bases lay in between. This CDR3 is built from 13 residues. Germline CDR1 reads DFQATT; CDR2 reads SNEGSKA (reference sequence). CDR3 sequence: CSARVAGNTEAFF. The CDR3 nucleotides read TGCAGTGCTAGAGTAGCGGGAAACACTGAAGCTTTCTTT.

The chain's CDR3 is CASSGQVLSTDTQYF. CDR3 coding DNA: TGTGCCAGCAGTGGACAGGTCCTTAGCACAGATACGCAGTATTTT. The chain joins TRBV2 to TRBJ2-3; D perhaps matches TRBD1 (6 bases). The CDR3 has 15 residues. The germline V gene encodes CDR1 SNHLY and CDR2 FYNNEI. The V and J ends lost 4 bases and 0 bases respectively, with 11 bases between them.

This clonotype has at least ten counts. The chain couples TRBV11-3 to TRBJ1-6; D not certain. Germline-derived CDR1 and CDR2 are SGHNT and YENEEA. The CDR3 has 14 residues. V gave up 5 bases and J gave up 6 bases, with 11 bases separating them. The CDR3 here is CASSPYGSNSPLHF. The DNA for the CDR3 is TGTGCCAGCAGCCCGTATGGCTCTAATTCACCCCTCCACTTT.

The rearrangement links TRBV18 to TRBJ2-7; D is ambiguous. Trimming cost V 4 bases and J 6 bases, with 16 bases left between them. Germline CDR1 is KGHSH and CDR2 is LQKENI. This CDR3 spans 14 amino acids. The CDR3 DNA reads as TGTGCCAGCTCACTCGGTGTGGAGACCTGCGAGCAGTACTTC. It codes for CASSLGVETCEQYF.

This CDR3 reads CASSDRRGSTDTQYF. The CDR3 region has the DNA TGTGCCAGCAGTGATCGGAGGGGGAGCACAGATACGCAGTATTTT. The chain employs TRBV25-1 and TRBJ2-3; D assignment may be TRBD1 or TRBD2 (6 bases each). Germline V lookup: CDR1 MGHDK, CDR2 SYGVNS. Trimming removed 3 bases from V and 0 bases from J, with 10 bases in between. This CDR3 region has 15 residues. Filled out from reference TRBV25-1 and TRBJ2-3, the complete variable domain reads EADIYQTPRYLVIGTGKKITLECSQTMGHDKMYWYQQDPGMELHLIHYSYGVNSTEKGDLSSESTVSRIRTEHFPLTLESARPSHTSQYLCASSDRRGSTDTQYFGPGTRLTVL.

The chain couples TRBV6-5 to TRBJ2-2; D gene ambiguous. Trimming took off 10 bases at V and 7 bases at J, with 10 bases between the two ends. The CDR3 has 11 residues. The germline V gene encodes CDR1 MNHEY and CDR2 SVGAGI. Written as DNA, the CDR3 is TGTGCCACCCAATGGGGCGGGGAGCTGTTTTTT. This sequence encodes CATQWGGELFF.

The chain links TRBV7-3 to TRBJ2-2, with TRBD2 matching 14 bases. Germline V gene sequence: CDR1 SGHTA, CDR2 FQGTGA. This CDR3 is built from 19 residues. Germline trimming cut 10 bases from V and 4 bases from J; bases unmatched to any gene: 17. The CDR3 spells CATSDLPGLAGDTTGELFF. The DNA of the CDR3 is TGTGCCACCAGTGATTTGCCGGGACTAGCGGGAGATACCACCGGGGAGCTGTTTTTT.

This clonotype was found many times. The CDR3 bases are TGTGCCATCAGTTCTAGCGGGAGTTTGGATGAGACCCAGTACTTC. Encoded protein: CAISSSGSLDETQYF. The rearrangement links TRBV10-3 to TRBJ2-5; 10 bases align to TRBD2. The CDR3 runs to 15 residues. Losses at the gene ends were 5 bases for V and 5 bases for J; bases not matched to a gene: 8. In germline, CDR1 is ENHRY, CDR2 SYGVKD.

This chain uses TRBV6-5 with TRBJ2-2, with 11 bases identical to TRBD2. This CDR3 is 18 amino acids long. With V trimmed by 2 bases and J by 4 bases, 9 bases remained unmatched. The V gene's germline CDR1 is MNHEY and CDR2 SVGAGI. The CDR3 sequence: CASSYPLTSGKATGELFF. The CDR3 DNA is TGTGCCAGCAGTTACCCCCTGACTAGCGGGAAAGCCACCGGGGAGCTGTTTTTT.

The CDR3 reads CASSVRIRGIASLYGYTF. DNA of the CDR3: TGTGCCAGCAGCGTACGAATTCGGGGGATCGCGAGCCTCTATGGCTACACCTTC. J is TRBJ1-2 and V is TRBV9; perhaps TRBD1 as D (5 bases). CDR1 and CDR2 (germline): SGDLS, YYNGEE. The CDR3 sequence is 18 residues long. The germline V and J ends were trimmed by 1 base and 4 bases, with 23 bases remaining between them.

J is TRBJ1-5 and V is TRBV10-3; D ambiguous. The CDR3 extends over 16 amino acids. Germline lookup yields CDR1 ENHRY and CDR2 SYGVKD. V lost 0 bases, J lost 2 bases, and 11 bases lay in between. The CDR3 region has the DNA TGTGCCATCAGTGAGTCGAGAGGGAGCCGCAATCAGCCCCAGCATTTT. This translates into CAISESRGSRNQPQHF.

This clonotype came up a few times. The chain carries TRBV4-2 and TRBJ2-3; 9 bases fit TRBD1. The germline gives CDR1 LGHNA, CDR2 YNFKEQ. CDR3 length: 15 residues. Unmatched junction bases numbered 3, after V lost 2 bases and J lost 3 bases. The CDR3 loop is CASSQTGGVTDTQYF. The CDR3 region has the DNA TGTGCCAGCAGCCAAACAGGGGGCGTGACAGATACGCAGTATTTT.

Worth noting for this clonotype: Compared with germline, one end of the junction differs, possibly owing to a read error. J is TRBJ1-2 and V is TRBV2, with TRBD1 matching over 10 bases. CDR3 length equals 15 residues. The V gene's germline CDR1 is SNHLY and CDR2 FYNNEI. CDR3 protein: CASSQDRGRDYGDTF. For the CDR3, the DNA is TGTGCCAGCAGTCAAGACAGGGGGCGCGACTATGGCGACACCTTC.

This clonotype was recorded at least ten times. This rearrangement joins TRBV6-5 to TRBJ2-5; D is uncertain. The CDR3 runs 14 residues. V was clipped by 7 bases and J by 0 bases, with 12 bases between them. CDR1 is MNHEY and CDR2 is SVGAGI in the germline V gene. In nucleotides, the CDR3 is TGTGCCAGCACCGTGGACGGTTACCAAGAGACCCAGTACTTC. Translated, it gives CASTVDGYQETQYF.

This clonotype was seen a handful of times. The chain recombines TRBV28 with TRBJ1-3; the D is unclear. CDR3 length: 14 residues. Germline loops: CDR1 MDHEN, CDR2 SYDVKM. Trimming took off 1 base at V and 4 bases at J, with 8 bases between the two ends. CDR3 bases: TGTGCCAGCAGTTTATTTGGGAGGGGAAACACCATATATTTT. Translating it yields CASSLFGRGNTIYF.

A note on this clonotype: No conserved phenylalanine or tryptophan ends this CDR3, so it is likely a read error. The DNA is left out, because the CDR3 cannot be placed on it with certainty; the CDR3 is given as TCRdb lists it. The J gene is TRBJ2-7, the V gene TRBV10-3; the DNA was not used to check the table's D call, TRBD1. The germline V gene has CDR1 ENHRY and CDR2 SYGVKD. The CDR3 is 11 amino acids long, termini counted. The CDR3 loop reads CASSRNIVPGQ.

This clonotype has only a few counts. The gene calls are TRBV6-1 and TRBJ2-5, with D possibly TRBD2 on 5 matching bases. Germline V gene data show CDR1 as MNHNS and CDR2 as SASEGT. The CDR3 length is 14 residues. Trimming stripped 2 bases from V and 2 bases from J, with 9 bases between. CDR3 loop: CASSEYGEQETQYF. The CDR3 DNA sequence: TGTGCCAGCAGTGAATATGGGGAGCAAGAGACCCAGTACTTC.

The chain has TRBV4-3 and TRBJ2-3; D perhaps matches TRBD2 (6 bases). Trimming cost V 0 bases and J 0 bases, with 10 bases left between them. The CDR3 has 16 amino acids. The germline CDR1 and CDR2 sequences are LGHNA and YSLEER. The chain's CDR3 is CASSQEAGQSTDTQYF. The CDR3, as DNA: TGCGCCAGCAGCCAAGAAGCGGGCCAAAGCACAGATACGCAGTATTTT.

This clonotype has just a few counts. This chain joins TRBV6-5 and TRBJ1-2; 8 bases agree with TRBD1. Germline V gene data show CDR1 as MNHEY and CDR2 as SVGAGI. CDR3 size: 14 residues. Unmatched junction bases numbered 8, after V lost 5 bases and J lost 6 bases. CDR3 protein: CASSEQGTGNGYTF. As DNA, the CDR3 is TGTGCCAGCAGTGAACAAGGGACAGGAAATGGCTACACCTTC.

This clonotype was picked up many times. V gene TRBV19 combines with J gene TRBJ1-1, with 12 bases lining up with TRBD1. The CDR3 totals 15 residues. V lost 5 bases to trimming and J lost 4 bases; unmatched junction nucleotides: 5. Germline V gene sequence: CDR1 LNHDA, CDR2 SQIVND (reference sequence). Written as DNA, the CDR3 is TGTGCCAGTAGTCTGGGACAGGGGGCCGGCACTGAAGCTTTCTTT. Its protein is CASSLGQGAGTEAFF. The whole variable domain, remainder taken from reference TRBV19 and TRBJ1-1, is DGGITQSPKYLFRKEGQNVTLSCEQNLNHDAMYWYRQDPGQGLRLIYYSQIVNDFQKGDIAEGYSVSREKKESFPLTVTSAQKNPTAFYLCASSLGQGAGTEAFFGQGTRLTVV.

This clonotype appeared a few times. The chain has TRBV28 and TRBJ2-7; D uncertain. The germline V gene has CDR1 MDHEN and CDR2 SYDVKM. The CDR3 runs to 15 residues. The V end lost 3 bases, the J end lost 3 bases, and 15 bases lay between the germline ends. The CDR3 region is CASSFSSNTDYEQYF. CDR3 bases: TGTGCCAGCAGTTTCTCTTCCAACACAGACTACGAGCAGTACTTC.

In this sample, this clonotype turned up many times. The V call is TRBV6-5, the J call TRBJ1-1; 8 positions match TRBD1. Germline V lookup: CDR1 MNHEY, CDR2 SVGAGI. The CDR3 totals 13 residues. Trimming removed 8 bases from V and 5 bases from J; junction bases left unmatched: 7. The CDR3 here is CASGQGRGTEAFF. CDR3 nucleotide sequence: TGTGCCAGCGGACAGGGCCGGGGTACTGAAGCTTTCTTT.